A single sample is the source of the 2 T cell receptor beta chains below, sequenced in a study of T cell changes during pregnancy in multiple sclerosis. The data were produced by immunoSEQ multiplex PCR, yet TCRdb's version contains in-frame clones alone and is incomplete. The table includes approximately 40,000 clones, 92% detected once. This sample comprised CD8+ T cells from peripheral blood mononuclear cells, obtained in the third trimester of pregnancy. These receptor sequences come from a female donor with multiple sclerosis, enrolled in a pregnancy study.

The chain is built from TRBV4-3 and TRBJ2-7; TRBD2 aligns across 11 bases. The V segment lost 2 bases and the J segment 9 bases; nucleotides outside the gene matches: 6. This CDR3 spans 14 amino acids. Germline V gene lookup returns CDR1 LGHNA and CDR2 YSLEER. The CDR3 bases are TGCGCCAGCAGCCAATCTCTAGCGGGAGGCCCGCAGTACTTC. This codes for CASSQSLAGGPQYF.

This clone was recorded once. The chain carries TRBV4-3 and TRBJ2-5; D might be TRBD1 (6 bases). The DNA end favors TRBJ2-7, so the J call may be wrong. This CDR3 has 15 amino acids. The V gene's germline CDR1 is LGHNA and CDR2 YSLEER. The CDR3 here is CASSQDRQGLYEQYF. The CDR3 nucleotides are TGCGCCAGCAGCCAAGATAGGCAGGGGCTCTACGAGCAGTACTTC.